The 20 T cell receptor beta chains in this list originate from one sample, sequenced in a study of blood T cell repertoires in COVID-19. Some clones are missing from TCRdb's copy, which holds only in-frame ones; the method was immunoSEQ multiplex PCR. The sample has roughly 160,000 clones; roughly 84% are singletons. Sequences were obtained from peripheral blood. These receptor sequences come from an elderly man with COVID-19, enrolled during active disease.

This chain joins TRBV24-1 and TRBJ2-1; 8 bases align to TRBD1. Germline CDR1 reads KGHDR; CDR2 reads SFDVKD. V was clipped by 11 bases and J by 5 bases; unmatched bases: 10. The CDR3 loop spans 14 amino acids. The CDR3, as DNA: TGTGCCATCAGGGGGCCCGATGATAACAATGAGCAGTTCTTC. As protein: CAIRGPDDNNEQFF.

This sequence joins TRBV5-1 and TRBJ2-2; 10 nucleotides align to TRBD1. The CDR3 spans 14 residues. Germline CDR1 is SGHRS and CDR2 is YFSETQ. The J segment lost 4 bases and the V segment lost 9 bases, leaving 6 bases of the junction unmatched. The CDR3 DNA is TGCGCCACTCGGACAGGGGGGGGCACCGGGGAGCTGTTTTTT. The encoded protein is CATRTGGGTGELFF.

The CDR3 is CASSELLEGTQYF. DNA of the CDR3: TGTGCCAGCAGTGAACTGCTAGAAGGGACCCAGTACTTC. The gene calls are TRBV2 and TRBJ2-5; no clear D. With 2 bases removed from V and 7 bases from J, the gap between germline ends came to 11 bases. The CDR3 consists of 13 residues. Germline V gene sequence: CDR1 SNHLY, CDR2 FYNNEI. Full variable domain (missing parts from reference TRBV2 and TRBJ2-5): EPEVTQTPSHQVTQMGQEVILRCVPISNHLYFYWYRQILGQKVEFLVSFYNNEISEKSEIFDDQFSVERPDGSNFTLKIRSTKLEDSAMYFCASSELLEGTQYFGPGTRLLVL.

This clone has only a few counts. CDR3 sequence: CASSYRGLMNTEAFF. The CDR3 DNA reads TGTGCCAGCAGTTACAGGGGCCTCATGAACACTGAAGCTTTCTTT. The chain employs TRBV6-5 and TRBJ1-1, with D possibly being TRBD1 (5 bases). Germline CDR1 is MNHEY and CDR2 is SVGAGI. The V end was cut by 2 bases, the J end by 0 bases, with 10 bases between. CDR3 size: 15 residues.

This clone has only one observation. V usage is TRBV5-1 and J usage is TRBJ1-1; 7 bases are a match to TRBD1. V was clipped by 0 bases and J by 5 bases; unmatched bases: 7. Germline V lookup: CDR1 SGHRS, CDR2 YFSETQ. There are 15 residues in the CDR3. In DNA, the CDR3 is TGCGCCAGCAGCTTGGAGGTAGGGGGCTTAACTGAAGCTTTCTTT. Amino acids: CASSLEVGGLTEAFF.

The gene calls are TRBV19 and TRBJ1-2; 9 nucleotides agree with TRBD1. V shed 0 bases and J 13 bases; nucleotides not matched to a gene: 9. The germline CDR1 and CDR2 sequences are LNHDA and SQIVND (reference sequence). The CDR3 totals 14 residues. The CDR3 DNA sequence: TGTGCCAGTAGTATAGATGGGGACAGGGTTTTTTTCACCTTC. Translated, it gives CASSIDGDRVFFTF.

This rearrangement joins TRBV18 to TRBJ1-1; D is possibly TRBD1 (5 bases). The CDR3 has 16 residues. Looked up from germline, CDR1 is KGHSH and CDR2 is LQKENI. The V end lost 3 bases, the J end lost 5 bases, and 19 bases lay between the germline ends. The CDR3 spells CASSPNTGSTGTEAFF. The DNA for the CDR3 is TGTGCCAGCTCACCCAATACAGGCTCGACCGGAACTGAAGCTTTCTTT.

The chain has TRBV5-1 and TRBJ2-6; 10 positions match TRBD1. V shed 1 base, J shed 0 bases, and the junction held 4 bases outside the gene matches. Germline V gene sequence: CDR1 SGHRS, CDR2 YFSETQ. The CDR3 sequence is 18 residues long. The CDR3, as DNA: TGCGCCAGCAGCTTGTCAGGGACAGGGGACTCTGGGGCCAACGTCCTGACTTTC. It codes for CASSLSGTGDSGANVLTF.

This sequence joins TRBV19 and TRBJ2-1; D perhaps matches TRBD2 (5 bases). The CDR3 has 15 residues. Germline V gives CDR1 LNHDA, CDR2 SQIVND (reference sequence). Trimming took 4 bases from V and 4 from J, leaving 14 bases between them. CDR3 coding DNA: TGTGCCAGTAGTAAGAGAGGGCTGGGTTACAATGAGCAGTTCTTC. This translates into CASSKRGLGYNEQFF.

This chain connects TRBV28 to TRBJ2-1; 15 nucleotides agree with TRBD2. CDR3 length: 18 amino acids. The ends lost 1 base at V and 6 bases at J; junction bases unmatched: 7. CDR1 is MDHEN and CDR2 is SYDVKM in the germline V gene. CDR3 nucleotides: TGTGCCAGCAGTTTATTCCGGACTAGCGGGGGGGCCCTCAATGAGCAGTTCTTC. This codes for CASSLFRTSGGALNEQFF.

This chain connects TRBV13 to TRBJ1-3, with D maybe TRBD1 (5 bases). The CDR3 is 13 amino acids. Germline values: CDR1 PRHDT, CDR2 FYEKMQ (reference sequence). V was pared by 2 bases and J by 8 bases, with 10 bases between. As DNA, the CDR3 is TGTGCCAGCAGCTTAAACCGGGGGGACACCATATATTTT. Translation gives CASSLNRGDTIYF.

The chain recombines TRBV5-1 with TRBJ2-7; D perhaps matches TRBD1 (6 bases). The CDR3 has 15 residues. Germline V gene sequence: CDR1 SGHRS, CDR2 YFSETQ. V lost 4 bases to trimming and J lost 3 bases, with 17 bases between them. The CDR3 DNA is TGCGCCAGCAGCCGGACAGAGGGTCATTACTACGAGCAGTACTTC. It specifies CASSRTEGHYYEQYF.

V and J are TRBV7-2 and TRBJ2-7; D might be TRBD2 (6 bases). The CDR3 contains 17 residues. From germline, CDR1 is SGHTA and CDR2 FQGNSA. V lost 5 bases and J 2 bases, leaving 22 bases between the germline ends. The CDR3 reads CASSHSLRGPGPYEQYF. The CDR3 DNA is TGTGCCAGCAGCCACTCCTTGCGGGGTCCGGGTCCCTACGAGCAGTACTTC.

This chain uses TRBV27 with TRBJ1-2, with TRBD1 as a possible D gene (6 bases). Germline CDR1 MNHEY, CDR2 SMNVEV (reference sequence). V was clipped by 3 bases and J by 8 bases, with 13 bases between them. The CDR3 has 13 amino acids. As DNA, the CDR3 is TGTGCCAGCAGTTTCCAACAGGGTCGCGGCTACACCTTC. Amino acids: CASSFQQGRGYTF.

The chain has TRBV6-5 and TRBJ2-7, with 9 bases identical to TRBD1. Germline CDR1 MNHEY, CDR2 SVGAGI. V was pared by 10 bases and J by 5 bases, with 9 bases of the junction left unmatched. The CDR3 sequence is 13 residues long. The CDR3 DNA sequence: TGTGCCACCACCGGGACAGGGTTGCACGAGCAGTACTTC. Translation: CATTGTGLHEQYF.

CDR3: CSVEGTGGGYTF. The CDR3, as DNA: TGCAGCGTTGAGGGGACAGGAGGTGGCTACACCTTC. This chain links TRBV29-1 with TRBJ1-2, with 8 bases lining up with TRBD1. CDR1 is SQVTM and CDR2 is ANQGSEA in the germline V gene. V gave up 3 bases and J gave up 7 bases; unmatched junction bases: 4. This CDR3 spans 12 amino acids.

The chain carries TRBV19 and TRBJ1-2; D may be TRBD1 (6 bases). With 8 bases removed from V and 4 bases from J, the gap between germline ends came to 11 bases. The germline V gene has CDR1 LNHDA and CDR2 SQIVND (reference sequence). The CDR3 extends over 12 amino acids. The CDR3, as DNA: TGTGCCAGTCAACAGGGTGTCTATGGCTACACCTTC. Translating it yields CASQQGVYGYTF.

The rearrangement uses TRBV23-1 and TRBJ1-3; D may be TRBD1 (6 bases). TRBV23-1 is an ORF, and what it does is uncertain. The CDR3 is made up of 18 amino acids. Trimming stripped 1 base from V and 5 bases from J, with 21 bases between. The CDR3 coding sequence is TGCGCCAGCAGTCAATTGACAGGTAACAGGAATGAGAGAAACACCATATATTTT. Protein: CASSQLTGNRNERNTIYF.

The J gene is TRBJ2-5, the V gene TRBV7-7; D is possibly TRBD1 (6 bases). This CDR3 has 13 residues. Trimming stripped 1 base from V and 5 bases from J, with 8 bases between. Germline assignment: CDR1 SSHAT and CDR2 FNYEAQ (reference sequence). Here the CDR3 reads CASSLGQGETQYF. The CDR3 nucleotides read TGTGCCAGCAGCTTAGGCCAGGGGGAGACCCAGTACTTC.

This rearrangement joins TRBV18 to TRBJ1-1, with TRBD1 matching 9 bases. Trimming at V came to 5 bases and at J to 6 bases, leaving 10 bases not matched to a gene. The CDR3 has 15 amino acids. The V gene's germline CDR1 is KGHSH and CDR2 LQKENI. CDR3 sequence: CASSSSPGQGPEAFF. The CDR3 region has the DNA TGTGCCAGCTCATCATCCCCGGGACAGGGACCTGAAGCTTTCTTT.